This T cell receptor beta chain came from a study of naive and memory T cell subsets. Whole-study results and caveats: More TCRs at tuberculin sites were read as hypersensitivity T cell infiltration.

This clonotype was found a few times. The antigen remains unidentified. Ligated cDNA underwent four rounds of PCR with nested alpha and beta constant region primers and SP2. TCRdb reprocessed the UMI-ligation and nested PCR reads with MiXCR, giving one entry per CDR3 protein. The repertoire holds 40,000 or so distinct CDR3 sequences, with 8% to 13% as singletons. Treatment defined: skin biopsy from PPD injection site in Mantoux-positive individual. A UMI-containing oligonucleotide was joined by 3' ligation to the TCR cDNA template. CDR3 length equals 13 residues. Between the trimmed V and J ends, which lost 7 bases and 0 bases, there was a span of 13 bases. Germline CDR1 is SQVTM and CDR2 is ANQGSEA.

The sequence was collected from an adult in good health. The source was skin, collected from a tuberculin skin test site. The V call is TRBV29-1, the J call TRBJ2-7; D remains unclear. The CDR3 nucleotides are TGCAGCGCTGAGACACTATCCTCCTACGAGCAGTACTTC. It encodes CSAETLSSYEQYF.